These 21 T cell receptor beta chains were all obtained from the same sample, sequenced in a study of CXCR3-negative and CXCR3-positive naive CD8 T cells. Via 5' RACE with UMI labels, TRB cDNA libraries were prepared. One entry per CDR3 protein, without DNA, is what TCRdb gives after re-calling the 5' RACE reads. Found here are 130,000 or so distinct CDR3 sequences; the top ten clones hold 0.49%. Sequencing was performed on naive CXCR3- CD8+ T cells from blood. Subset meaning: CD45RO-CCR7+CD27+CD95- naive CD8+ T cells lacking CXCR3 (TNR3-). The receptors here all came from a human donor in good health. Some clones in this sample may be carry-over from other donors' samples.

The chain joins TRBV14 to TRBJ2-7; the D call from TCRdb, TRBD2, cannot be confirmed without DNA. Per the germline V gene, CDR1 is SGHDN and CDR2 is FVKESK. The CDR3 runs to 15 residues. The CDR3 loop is CASSLLAGGGYEQYF.

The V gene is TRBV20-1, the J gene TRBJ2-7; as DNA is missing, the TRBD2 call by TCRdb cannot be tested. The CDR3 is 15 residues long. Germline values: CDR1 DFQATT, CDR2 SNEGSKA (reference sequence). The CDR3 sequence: CSARDLSGPTYEQYF.

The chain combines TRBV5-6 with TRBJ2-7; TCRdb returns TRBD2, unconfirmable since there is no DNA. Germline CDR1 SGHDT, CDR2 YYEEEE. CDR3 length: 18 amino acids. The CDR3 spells CASSRGLAGVTTSYEQYF.

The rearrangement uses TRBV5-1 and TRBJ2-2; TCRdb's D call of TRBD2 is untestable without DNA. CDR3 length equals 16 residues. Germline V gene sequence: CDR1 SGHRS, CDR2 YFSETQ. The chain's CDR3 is CASSLLADTNTGELFF.

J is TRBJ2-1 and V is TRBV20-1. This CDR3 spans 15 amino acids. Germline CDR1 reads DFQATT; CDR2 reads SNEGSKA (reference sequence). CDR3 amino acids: CSAREGSTDHNEQFF.

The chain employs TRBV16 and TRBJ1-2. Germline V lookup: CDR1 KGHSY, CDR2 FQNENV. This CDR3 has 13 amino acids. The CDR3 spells CASSHRTFNGYTF.

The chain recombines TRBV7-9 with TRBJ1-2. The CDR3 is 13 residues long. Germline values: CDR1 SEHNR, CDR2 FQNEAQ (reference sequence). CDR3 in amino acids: CASSLPGLAGYTF.

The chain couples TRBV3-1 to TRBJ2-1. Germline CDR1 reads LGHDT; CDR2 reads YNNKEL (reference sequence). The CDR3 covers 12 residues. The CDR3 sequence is CASSQEWGEQFF.

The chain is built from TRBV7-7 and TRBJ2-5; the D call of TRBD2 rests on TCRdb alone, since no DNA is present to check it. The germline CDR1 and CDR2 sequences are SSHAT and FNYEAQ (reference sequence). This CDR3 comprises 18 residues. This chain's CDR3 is CASSSGPGGGSPRETQYF.

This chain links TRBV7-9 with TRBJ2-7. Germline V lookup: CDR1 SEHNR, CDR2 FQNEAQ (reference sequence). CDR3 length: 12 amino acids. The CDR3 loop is CASSGFSYEQYF.

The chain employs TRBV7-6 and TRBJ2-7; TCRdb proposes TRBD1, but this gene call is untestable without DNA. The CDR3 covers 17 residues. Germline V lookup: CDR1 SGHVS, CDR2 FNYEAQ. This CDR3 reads CASSPLPSAPRGVEQYF.

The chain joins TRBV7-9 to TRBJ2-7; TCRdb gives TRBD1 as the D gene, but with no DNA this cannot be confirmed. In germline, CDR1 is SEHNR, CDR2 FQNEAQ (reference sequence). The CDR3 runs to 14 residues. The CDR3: CASSEGHRAYEQYF.

This CDR3 reads CASTGGVNTEAFF. This chain uses TRBV7-9 with TRBJ1-1. CDR1 and CDR2 from the germline V gene are SEHNR and FQNEAQ (reference sequence). The CDR3 loop spans 13 amino acids.

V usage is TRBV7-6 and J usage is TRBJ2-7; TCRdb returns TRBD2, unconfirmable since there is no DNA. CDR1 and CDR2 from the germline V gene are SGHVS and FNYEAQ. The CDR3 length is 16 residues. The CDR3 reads CASSFSGGLFSYEQYF.

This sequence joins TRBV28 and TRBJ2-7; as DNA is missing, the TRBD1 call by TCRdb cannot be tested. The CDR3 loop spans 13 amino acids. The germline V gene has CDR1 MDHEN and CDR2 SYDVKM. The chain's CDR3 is CASSLQTDYEQYF.

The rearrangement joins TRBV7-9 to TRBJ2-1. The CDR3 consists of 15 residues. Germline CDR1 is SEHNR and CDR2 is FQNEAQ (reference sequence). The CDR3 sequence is CASSNPRDSYNEQFF. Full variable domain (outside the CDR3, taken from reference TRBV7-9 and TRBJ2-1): DTGVSQNPRHKITKRGQNVTFRCDPISEHNRLYWYRQTLGQGPEFLTYFQNEAQLEKSRLLSDRFSAERPKGSFSTLEIQRTEQGDSAMYLCASSNPRDSYNEQFFGPGTRLTVL.

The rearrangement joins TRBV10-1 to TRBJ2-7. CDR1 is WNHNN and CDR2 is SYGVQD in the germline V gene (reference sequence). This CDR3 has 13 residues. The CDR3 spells CASSEGWSYEQYF.

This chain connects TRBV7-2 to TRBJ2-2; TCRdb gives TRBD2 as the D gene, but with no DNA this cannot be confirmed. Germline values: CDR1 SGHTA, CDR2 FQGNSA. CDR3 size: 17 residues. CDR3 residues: CASSSITGTSDTGELFF.

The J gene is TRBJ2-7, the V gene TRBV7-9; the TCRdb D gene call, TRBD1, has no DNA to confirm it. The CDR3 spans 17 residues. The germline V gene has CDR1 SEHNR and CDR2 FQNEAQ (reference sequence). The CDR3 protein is CASSLRPPGGLTYEQYF.

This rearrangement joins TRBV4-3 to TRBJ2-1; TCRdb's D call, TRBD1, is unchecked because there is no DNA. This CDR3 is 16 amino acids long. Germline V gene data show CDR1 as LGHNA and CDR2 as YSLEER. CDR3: CASSQPGALEYNEQFF.

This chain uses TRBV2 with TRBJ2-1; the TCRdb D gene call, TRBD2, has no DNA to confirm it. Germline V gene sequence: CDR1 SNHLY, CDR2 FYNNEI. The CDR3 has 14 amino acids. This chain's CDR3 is CASIPTGSGNEQFF. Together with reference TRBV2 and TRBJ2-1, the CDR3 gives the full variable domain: EPEVTQTPSHQVTQMGQEVILRCVPISNHLYFYWYRQILGQKVEFLVSFYNNEISEKSEIFDDQFSVERPDGSNFTLKIRSTKLEDSAMYFCASIPTGSGNEQFFGPGTRLTVL.